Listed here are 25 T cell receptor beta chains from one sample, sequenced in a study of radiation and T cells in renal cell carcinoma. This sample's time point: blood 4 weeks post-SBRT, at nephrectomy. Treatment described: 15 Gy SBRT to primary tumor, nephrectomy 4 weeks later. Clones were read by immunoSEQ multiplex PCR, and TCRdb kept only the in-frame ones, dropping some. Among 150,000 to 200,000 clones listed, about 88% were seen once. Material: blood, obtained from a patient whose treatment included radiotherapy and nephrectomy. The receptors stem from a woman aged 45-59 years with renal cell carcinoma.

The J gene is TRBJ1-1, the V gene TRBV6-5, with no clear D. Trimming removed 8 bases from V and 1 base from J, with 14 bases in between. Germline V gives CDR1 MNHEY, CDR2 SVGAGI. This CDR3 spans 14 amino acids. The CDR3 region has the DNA TGTGCCAGCGGCGACGGACCTCCGAACACTGAAGCTTTCTTT. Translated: CASGDGPPNTEAFF.

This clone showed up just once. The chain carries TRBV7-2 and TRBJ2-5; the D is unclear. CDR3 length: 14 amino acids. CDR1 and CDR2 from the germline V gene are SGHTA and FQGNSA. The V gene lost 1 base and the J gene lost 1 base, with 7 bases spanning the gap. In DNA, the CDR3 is TGTGCCAGCAGCTTAGACCCAAGCCAAGAGACCCAGTACTTC. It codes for CASSLDPSQETQYF.

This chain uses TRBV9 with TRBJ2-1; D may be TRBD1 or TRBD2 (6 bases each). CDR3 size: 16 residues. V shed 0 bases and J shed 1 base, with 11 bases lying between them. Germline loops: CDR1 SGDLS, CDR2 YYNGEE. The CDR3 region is CASSVDSGASYNEQFF. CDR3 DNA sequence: TGTGCCAGCAGCGTAGACTCGGGGGCGTCCTACAATGAGCAGTTCTTC.

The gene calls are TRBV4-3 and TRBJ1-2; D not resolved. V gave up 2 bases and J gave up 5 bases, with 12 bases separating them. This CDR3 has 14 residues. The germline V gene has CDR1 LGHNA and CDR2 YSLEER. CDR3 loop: CASSQISGIYGYTF. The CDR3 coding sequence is TGCGCCAGCAGCCAAATTTCCGGAATTTATGGCTACACCTTC.

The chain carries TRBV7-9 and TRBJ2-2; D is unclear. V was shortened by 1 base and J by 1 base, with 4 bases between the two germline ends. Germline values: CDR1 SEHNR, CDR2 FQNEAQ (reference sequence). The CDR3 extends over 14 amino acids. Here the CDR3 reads CASSLGWNTGELFF. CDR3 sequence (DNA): TGTGCCAGCAGCTTAGGATGGAACACCGGGGAGCTGTTTTTT.

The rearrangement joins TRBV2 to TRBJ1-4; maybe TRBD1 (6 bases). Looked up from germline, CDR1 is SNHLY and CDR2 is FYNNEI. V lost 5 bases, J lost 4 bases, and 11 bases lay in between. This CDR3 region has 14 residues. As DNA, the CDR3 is TGTGCCAGCAGTCTAGGACAGTATAATGAAAAACTGTTTTTT. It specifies CASSLGQYNEKLFF.

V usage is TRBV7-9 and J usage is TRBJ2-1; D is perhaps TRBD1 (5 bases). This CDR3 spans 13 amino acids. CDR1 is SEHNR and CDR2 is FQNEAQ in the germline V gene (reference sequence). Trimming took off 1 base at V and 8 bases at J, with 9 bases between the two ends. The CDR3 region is CASSLVGPDEQFF. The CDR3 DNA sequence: TGTGCCAGCAGCTTAGTGGGGCCAGATGAGCAGTTCTTC. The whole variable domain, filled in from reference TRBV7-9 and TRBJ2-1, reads DTGVSQNPRHKITKRGQNVTFRCDPISEHNRLYWYRQTLGQGPEFLTYFQNEAQLEKSRLLSDRFSAERPKGSFSTLEIQRTEQGDSAMYLCASSLVGPDEQFFGPGTRLTVL.

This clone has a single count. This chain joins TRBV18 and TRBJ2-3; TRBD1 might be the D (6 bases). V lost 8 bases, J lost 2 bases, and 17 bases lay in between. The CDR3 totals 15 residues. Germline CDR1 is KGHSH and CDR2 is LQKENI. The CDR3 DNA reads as TGTGCCAGCACCGAAAGGCAGGGGAACACAGATACGCAGTATTTT. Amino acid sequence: CASTERQGNTDTQYF.

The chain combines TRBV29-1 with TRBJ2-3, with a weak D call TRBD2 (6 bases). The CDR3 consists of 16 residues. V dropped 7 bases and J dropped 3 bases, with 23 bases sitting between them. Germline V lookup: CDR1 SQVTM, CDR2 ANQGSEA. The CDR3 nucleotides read TGCAGCGCCGACCCCTGGGGGGAAGGAGGGACAGATACGCAGTATTTT. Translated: CSADPWGEGGTDTQYF.

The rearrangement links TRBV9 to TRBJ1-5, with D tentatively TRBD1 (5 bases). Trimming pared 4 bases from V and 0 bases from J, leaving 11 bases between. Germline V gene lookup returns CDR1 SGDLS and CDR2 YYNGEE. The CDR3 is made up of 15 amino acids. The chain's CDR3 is CASSRGVNSNQPQHF. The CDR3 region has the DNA TGTGCCAGCAGCCGAGGGGTCAATAGCAATCAGCCCCAGCATTTT.

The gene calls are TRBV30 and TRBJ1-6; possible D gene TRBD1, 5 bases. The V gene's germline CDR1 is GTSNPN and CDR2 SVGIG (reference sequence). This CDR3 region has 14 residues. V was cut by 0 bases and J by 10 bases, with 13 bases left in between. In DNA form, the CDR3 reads TGTGCCTGGAGTGTCGAGGGGCGCGGATCACCCCTCCACTTT. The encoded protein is CAWSVEGRGSPLHF.

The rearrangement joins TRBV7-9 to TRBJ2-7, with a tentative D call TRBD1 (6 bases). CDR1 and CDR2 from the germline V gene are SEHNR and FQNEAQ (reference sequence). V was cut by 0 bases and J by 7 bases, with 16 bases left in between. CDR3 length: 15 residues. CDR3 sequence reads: CASSLAGAGVEEQYF. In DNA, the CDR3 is TGTGCCAGCAGCTTAGCGGGGGCAGGGGTAGAGGAGCAGTACTTC.

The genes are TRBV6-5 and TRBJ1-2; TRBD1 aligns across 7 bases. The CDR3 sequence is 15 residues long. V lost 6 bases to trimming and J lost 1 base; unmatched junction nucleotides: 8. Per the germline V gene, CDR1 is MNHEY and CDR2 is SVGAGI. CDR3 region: CASRPGTAINYGYTF. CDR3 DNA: TGTGCCAGCAGACCAGGGACAGCTATTAACTATGGCTACACCTTC.

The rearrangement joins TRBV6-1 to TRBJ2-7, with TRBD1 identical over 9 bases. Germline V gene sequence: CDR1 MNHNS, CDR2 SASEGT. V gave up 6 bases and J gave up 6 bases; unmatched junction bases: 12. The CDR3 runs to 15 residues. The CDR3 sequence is CASSGDRGILGEQYF. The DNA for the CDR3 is TGTGCCAGCAGCGGCGACAGGGGGATTTTGGGCGAGCAGTACTTC.

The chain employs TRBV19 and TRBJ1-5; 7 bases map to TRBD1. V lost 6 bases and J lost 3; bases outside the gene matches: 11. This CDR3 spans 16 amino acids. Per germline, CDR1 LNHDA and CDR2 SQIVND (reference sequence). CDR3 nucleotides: TGTGCCAGTAGCATCCCCAGGGGGGGGCTCAATCAGCCCCAGCATTTT. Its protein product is CASSIPRGGLNQPQHF.

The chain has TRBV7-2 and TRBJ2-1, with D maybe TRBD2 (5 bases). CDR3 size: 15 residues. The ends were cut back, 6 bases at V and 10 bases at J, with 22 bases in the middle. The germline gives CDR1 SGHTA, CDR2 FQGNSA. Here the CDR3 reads CASSFSRGAEGEQFF. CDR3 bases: TGTGCCAGCAGTTTCAGTCGGGGAGCAGAGGGAGAGCAGTTCTTC.

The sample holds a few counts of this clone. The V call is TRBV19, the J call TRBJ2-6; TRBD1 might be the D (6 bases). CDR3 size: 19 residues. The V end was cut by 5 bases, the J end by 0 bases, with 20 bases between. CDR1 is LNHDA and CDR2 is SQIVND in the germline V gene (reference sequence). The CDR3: CASSQIQGSADSGANVLTF. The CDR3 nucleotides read TGTGCCAGTAGTCAAATACAGGGATCTGCGGACTCTGGGGCCAACGTCCTGACTTTC.

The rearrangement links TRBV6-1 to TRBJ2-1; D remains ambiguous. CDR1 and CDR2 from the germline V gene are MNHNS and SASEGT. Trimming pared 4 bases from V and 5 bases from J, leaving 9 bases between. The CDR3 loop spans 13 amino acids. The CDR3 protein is CASSGATHNEQFF. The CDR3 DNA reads TGTGCCAGCAGTGGGGCCACGCACAATGAGCAGTTCTTC.

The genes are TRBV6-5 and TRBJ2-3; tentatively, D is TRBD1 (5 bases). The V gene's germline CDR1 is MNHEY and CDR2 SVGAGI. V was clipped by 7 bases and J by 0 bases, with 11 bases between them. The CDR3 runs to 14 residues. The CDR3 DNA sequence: TGTGCCAGCACAACCAGGGCTAGCACAGATACGCAGTATTTT. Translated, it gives CASTTRASTDTQYF.

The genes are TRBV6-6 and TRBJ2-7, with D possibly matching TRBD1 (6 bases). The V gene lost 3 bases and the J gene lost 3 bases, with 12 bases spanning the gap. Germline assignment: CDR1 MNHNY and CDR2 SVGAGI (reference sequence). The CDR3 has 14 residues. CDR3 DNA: TGTGCCAGCAGTTATAGGGGGTACGACTACGAGCAGTACTTC. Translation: CASSYRGYDYEQYF.

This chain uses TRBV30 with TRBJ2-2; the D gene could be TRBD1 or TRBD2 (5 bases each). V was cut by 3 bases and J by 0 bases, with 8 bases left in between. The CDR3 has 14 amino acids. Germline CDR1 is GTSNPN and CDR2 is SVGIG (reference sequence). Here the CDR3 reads CAWRGPTNTGELFF. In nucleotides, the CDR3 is TGTGCCTGGAGGGGACCAACGAACACCGGGGAGCTGTTTTTT.

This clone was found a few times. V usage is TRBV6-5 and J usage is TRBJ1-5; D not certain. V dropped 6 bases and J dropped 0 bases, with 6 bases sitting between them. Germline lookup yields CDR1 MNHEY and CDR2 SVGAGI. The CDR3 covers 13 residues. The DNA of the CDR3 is TGTGCCAGCAGCCCCAATAGCAATCAGCCCCAGCATTTT. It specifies CASSPNSNQPQHF.

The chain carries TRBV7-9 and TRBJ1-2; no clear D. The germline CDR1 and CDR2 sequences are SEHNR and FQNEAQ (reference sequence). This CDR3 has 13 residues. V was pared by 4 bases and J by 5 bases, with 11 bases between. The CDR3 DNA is TGTGCCAGCAGCTCAGCGGACCATTATGGCTACACCTTC. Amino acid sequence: CASSSADHYGYTF.

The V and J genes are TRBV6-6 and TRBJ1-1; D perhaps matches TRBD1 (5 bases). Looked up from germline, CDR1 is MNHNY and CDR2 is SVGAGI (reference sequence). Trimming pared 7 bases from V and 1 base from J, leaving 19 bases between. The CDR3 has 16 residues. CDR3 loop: CASTNPNLGANTEAFF. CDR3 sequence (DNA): TGTGCCAGCACAAACCCCAACCTCGGGGCGAACACTGAAGCTTTCTTT.

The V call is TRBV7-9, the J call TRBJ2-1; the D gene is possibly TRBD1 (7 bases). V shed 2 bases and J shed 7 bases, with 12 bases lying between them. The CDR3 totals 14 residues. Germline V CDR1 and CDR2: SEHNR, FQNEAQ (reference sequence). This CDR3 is CASSLQGGRNEQFF. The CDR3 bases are TGTGCCAGCAGCTTACAGGGGGGCCGTAATGAGCAGTTCTTC. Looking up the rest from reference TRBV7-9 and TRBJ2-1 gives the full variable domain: DTGVSQNPRHKITKRGQNVTFRCDPISEHNRLYWYRQTLGQGPEFLTYFQNEAQLEKSRLLSDRFSAERPKGSFSTLEIQRTEQGDSAMYLCASSLQGGRNEQFFGPGTRLTVL.